This paragraph covers one T cell receptor (beta chain) sequence. This CDR3 is built from 14 residues. Trimming cost V 5 bases and J 2 bases; bases outside gene matches: 5. Germline CDR1 and CDR2: MNHEY and SVGAGI. In the authors' workflow: Counts of nucleated cells, estimated from reference gene primer amplification, were obtained. Produced via immunoSEQ multiplex PCR; TCRdb's table is partial and in-frame only. V and J calls and clone size are given by that table; D and trimming were obtained from the DNA. Of some 90,000 clones in the sample, approximately 80% were seen once. The record originates from a study of blood T cell repertoires in COVID-19.

The chain carries TRBV6-5 and TRBJ2-7; 8 bases align to TRBD2. Source material: peripheral blood. This clonotype was obtained from a human donor in a cohort sampled during active COVID-19. The CDR3 loop reads CASSLSGATYEQYF. For the CDR3, the DNA is TGTGCCAGCAGTCTTAGCGGGGCGACCTACGAGCAGTACTTC.